This T cell receptor beta chain was recorded in a study of radiation and T cells in renal cell carcinoma. Time point of the sample: baseline pretreatment blood. Treatment described: 15 Gy SBRT to primary tumor, nephrectomy 4 weeks later. This CDR3 has 16 amino acids. V lost 3 bases, J lost 3 bases, and 18 bases lay in between. Per the germline V gene, CDR1 is MNHEY and CDR2 is SMNVEV (reference sequence). Using immunoSEQ multiplex PCR, the repertoire was profiled, and TCRdb retains in-frame clones only, with some absent. This sample carries about 150,000 clones, around 89% of them seen once, and the ten largest clones take roughly 4%. Worth noting for this clone: Its target is not known.

Study-level findings and limits: Top tumor clonotypes rose in blood 2 weeks post-radiation, then contracted.

The genes are TRBV27 and TRBJ2-7; a weak D match, TRBD2 (5 bases). Sequenced material: blood, taken from a patient whose treatment included radiotherapy and nephrectomy. The origin of this receptor is a woman between 65 and 79 years old with renal cell carcinoma. As DNA, the CDR3 is TGTGCCAGCAGTTTCAGCGGTCGTCAGGTCAGCTACGAGCAGTACTTC. Its protein is CASSFSGRQVSYEQYF.